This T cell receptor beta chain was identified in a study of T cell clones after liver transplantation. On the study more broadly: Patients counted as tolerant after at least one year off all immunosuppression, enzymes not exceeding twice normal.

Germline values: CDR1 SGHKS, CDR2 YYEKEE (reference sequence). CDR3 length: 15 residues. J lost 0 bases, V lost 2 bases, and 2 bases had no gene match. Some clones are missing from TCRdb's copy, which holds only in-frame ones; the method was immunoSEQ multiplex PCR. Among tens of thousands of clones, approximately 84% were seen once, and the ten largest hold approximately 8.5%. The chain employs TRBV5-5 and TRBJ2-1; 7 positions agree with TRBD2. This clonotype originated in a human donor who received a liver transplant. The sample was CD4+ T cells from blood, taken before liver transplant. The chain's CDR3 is CASSLAGSSYNEQFF. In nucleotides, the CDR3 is TGTGCCAGCAGCTTAGCGGGGAGCTCCTACAATGAGCAGTTCTTC.